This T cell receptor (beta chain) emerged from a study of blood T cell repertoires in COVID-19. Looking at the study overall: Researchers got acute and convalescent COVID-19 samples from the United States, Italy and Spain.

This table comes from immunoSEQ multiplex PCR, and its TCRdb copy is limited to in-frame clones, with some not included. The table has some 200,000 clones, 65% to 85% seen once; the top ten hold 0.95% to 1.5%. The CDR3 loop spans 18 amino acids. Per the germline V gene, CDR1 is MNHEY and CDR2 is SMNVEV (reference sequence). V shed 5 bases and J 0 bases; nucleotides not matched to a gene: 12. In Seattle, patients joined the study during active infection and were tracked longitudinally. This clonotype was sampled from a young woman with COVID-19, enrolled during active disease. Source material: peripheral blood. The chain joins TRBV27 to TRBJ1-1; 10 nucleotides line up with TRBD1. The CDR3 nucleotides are TGTGCCAGCAGTACCTGGAGGGACAGGGGAAAGGTGAACACTGAAGCTTTCTTT. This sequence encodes CASSTWRDRGKVNTEAFF.